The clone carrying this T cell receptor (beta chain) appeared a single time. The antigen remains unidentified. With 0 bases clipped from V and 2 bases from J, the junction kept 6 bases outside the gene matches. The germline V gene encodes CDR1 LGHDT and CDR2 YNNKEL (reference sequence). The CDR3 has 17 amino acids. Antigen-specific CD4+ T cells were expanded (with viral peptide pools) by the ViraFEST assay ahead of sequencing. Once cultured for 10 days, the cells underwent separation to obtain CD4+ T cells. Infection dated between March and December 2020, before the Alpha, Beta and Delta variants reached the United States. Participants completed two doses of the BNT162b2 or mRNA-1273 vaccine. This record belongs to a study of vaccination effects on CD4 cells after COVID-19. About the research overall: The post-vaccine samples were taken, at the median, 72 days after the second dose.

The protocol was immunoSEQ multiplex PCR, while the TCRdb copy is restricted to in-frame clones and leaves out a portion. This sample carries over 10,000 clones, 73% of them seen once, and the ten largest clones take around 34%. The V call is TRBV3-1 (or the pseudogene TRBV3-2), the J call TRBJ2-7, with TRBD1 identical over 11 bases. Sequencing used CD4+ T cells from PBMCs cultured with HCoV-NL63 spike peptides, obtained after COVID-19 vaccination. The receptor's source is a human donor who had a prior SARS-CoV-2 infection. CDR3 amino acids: CASSQEGTGGVTYEQYF. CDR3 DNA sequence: TGTGCCAGCAGCCAAGAGGGGACAGGGGGGGTAACCTACGAGCAGTACTTC.